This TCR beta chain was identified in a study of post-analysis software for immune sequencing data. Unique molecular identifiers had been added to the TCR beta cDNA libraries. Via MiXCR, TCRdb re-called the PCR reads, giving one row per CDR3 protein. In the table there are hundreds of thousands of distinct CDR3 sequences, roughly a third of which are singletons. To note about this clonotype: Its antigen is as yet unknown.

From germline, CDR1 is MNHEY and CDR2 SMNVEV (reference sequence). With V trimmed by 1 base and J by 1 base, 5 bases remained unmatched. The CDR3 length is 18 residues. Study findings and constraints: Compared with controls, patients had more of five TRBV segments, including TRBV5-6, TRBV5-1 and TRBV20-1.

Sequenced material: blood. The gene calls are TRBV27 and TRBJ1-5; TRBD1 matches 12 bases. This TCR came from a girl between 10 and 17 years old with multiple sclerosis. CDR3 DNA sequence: TGTGCCAGCAGTTTATTGGGACAGGGGGCTTGGAGCAATCAGCCCCAGCATTTT. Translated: CASSLLGQGAWSNQPQHF.